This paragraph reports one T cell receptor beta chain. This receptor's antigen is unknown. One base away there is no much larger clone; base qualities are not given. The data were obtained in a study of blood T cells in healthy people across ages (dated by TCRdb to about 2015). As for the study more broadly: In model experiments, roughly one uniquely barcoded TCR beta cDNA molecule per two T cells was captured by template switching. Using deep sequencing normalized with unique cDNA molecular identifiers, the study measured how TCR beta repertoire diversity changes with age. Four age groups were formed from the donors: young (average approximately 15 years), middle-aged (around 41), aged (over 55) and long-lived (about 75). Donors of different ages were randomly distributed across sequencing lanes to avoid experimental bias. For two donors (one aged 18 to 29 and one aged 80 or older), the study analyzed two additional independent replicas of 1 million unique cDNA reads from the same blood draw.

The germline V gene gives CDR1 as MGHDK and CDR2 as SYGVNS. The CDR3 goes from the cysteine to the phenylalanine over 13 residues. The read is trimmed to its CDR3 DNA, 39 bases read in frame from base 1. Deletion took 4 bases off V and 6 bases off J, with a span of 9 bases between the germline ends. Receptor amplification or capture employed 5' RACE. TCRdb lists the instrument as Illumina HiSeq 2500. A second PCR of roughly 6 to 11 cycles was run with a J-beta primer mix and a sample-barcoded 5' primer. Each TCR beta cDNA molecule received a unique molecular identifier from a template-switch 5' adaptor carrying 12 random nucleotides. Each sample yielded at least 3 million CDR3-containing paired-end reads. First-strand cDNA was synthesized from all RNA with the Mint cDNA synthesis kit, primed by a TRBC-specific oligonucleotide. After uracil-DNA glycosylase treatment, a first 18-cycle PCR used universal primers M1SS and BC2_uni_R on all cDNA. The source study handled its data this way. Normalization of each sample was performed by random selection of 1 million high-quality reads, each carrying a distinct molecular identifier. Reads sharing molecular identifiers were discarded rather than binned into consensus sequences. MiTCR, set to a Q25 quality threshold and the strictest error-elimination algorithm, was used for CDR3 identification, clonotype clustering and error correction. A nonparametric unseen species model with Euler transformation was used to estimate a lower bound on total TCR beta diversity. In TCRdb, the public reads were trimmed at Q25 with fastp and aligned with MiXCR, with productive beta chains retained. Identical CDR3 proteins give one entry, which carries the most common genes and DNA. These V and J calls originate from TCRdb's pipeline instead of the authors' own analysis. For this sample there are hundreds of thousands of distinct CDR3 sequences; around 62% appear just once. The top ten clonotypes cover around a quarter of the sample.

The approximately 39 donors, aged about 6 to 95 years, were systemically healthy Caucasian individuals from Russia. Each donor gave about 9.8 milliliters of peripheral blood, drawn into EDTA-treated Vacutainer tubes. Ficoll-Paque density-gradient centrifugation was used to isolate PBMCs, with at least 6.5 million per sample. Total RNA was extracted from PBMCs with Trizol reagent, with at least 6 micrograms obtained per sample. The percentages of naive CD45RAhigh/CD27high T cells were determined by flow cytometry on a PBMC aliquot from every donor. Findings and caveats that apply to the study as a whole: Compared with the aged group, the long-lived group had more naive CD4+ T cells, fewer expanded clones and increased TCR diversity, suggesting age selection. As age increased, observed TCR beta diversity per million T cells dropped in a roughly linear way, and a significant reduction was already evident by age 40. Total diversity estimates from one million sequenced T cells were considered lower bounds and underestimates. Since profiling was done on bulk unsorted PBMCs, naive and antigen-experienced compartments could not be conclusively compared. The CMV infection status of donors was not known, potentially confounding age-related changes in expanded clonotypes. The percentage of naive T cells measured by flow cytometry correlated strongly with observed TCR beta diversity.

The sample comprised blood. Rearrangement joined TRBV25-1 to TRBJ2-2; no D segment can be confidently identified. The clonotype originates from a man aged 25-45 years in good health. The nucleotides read TGTGCCAGCAGTGGCCTCTCGGCCGGGGAGCTGTTTTTT. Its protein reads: CASSGLSAGELFF.